The 20 T cell receptor beta chains listed next were all sequenced from one sample in a study of blood T cell repertoires in COVID-19. The data were produced by immunoSEQ multiplex PCR, yet TCRdb's version contains in-frame clones alone and is incomplete. Of 490,000 or so clones in the sample, about 85% were seen once. Sample: PBMCs or T cells enriched from blood (not recorded which). These receptors all stem from a woman aged 60-70 years who had recovered from COVID-19.

The chain uses TRBV5-6 and TRBJ1-3, with D tentatively TRBD1 (6 bases). Germline V CDR1 and CDR2: SGHDT, YYEEEE. Trimming stripped 1 base from V and 2 bases from J, with 7 bases between. The CDR3 runs 14 residues. CDR3 amino acids: CASSLPGAGNTIYF. The CDR3 bases are TGTGCCAGCAGCTTGCCAGGGGCTGGAAACACCATATATTTT.

V is TRBV7-6 and J is TRBJ1-4, with 9 positions matching TRBD1. The germline gives CDR1 SGHVS, CDR2 FNYEAQ. V was clipped by 4 bases and J by 0 bases; unmatched bases: 6. The CDR3 spans 17 residues. The CDR3 region is CASSYNRGPATNEKLFF. In DNA, the CDR3 is TGTGCCAGCAGCTACAACAGGGGGCCAGCAACTAATGAAAAACTGTTTTTT.

The chain carries TRBV2 and TRBJ2-4; TRBD1 matches at 10 bases. V gave up 4 bases and J gave up 7 bases; unmatched junction bases: 10. Germline V gives CDR1 SNHLY, CDR2 FYNNEI. The length of the CDR3 is 16 residues. CDR3 sequence: CASSVPGQGGGNIQYF. CDR3 bases: TGTGCCAGCAGTGTTCCCGGACAGGGGGGAGGGAACATTCAGTACTTC.

This clone occurred a few times. The rearrangement uses TRBV28 and TRBJ2-7, with D possibly matching TRBD1 (6 bases). The germline gives CDR1 MDHEN, CDR2 SYDVKM. V was shortened by 5 bases and J by 2 bases, with 16 bases between the two germline ends. The CDR3 is 15 amino acids. The CDR3 sequence: CASSTRQVGAYEQYV. In DNA form, the CDR3 reads TGTGCCAGCAGTACGAGACAGGTGGGGGCCTACGAGCAGTACGTC.

The chain couples TRBV19 to TRBJ1-4; D not resolved. Germline CDR1 LNHDA, CDR2 SQIVND (reference sequence). The CDR3 sequence is 14 residues long. V lost 3 bases to trimming and J lost 5 bases, with 10 bases between them. CDR3 protein: CASSMRQENEKLFF. In DNA form, the CDR3 reads TGTGCCAGTAGTATGCGTCAGGAAAATGAAAAACTGTTTTTT.

This chain uses TRBV3-1 (or the pseudogene TRBV3-2) with TRBJ1-2; no clear D gene. The CDR3 totals 13 residues. From germline, CDR1 is LGHDT and CDR2 YNNKEL (reference sequence). The germline V and J ends were trimmed by 4 bases and 0 bases, with 6 bases remaining between them. The CDR3 reads CASSPVSNYGYTF. CDR3 in DNA: TGTGCCAGCAGCCCAGTATCTAACTATGGCTACACCTTC.

This sequence joins TRBV28 and TRBJ2-3; 16 bases align to TRBD2. The CDR3 is 18 residues long. From germline, CDR1 is MDHEN and CDR2 SYDVKM. The J segment lost 7 bases and the V segment lost 6 bases, leaving 13 bases of the junction unmatched. The CDR3 reads CASRPPGTSGGAANTQYF. In DNA, the CDR3 is TGTGCCAGCAGACCTCCCGGGACTAGCGGGGGGGCTGCTAATACGCAGTATTTT. Full variable domain (missing parts from reference TRBV28 and TRBJ2-3): DVKVTQSSRYLVKRTGEKVFLECVQDMDHENMFWYRQDPGLGLRLIYFSYDVKMKEKGDIPEGYSVSREKKERFSLILESASTNQTSMYLCASRPPGTSGGAANTQYFGPGTRLTVL.

This chain connects TRBV2 to TRBJ2-6; TRBD1 matches 7 bases. Germline trimming cut 10 bases from V and 0 bases from J; bases unmatched to any gene: 15. In germline, CDR1 is SNHLY, CDR2 FYNNEI. This CDR3 is built from 18 residues. For the CDR3, the DNA is TGTGCCATCGACCCATACAGGGGCCGCACCTCTGGGGCCAACGTCCTGACTTTC. This sequence encodes CAIDPYRGRTSGANVLTF. The full variable domain, in which reference TRBV2 and TRBJ2-6 provide the parts outside the CDR3, is EPEVTQTPSHQVTQMGQEVILRCVPISNHLYFYWYRQILGQKVEFLVSFYNNEISEKSEIFDDQFSVERPDGSNFTLKIRSTKLEDSAMYFCAIDPYRGRTSGANVLTFGAGSRLTVL.

About this clone: Its ends do not fully match the called genes, so a read error is possible. This rearrangement joins TRBV7-7 to TRBJ2-3; 12 nucleotides match TRBD2. Germline lookup yields CDR1 SSHAT and CDR2 FNYEAQ (reference sequence). CDR3 length: 16 residues. The CDR3: CASSPLAGGPTDTQYF. CDR3 nucleotide sequence: TGTGCTAGCAGCCCACTAGCGGGGGGACCAACAGATACGCAGTATTTT.

The rearrangement links TRBV5-5 to TRBJ2-3; 7 nucleotides match TRBD1. The CDR3 spans 16 residues. The junction had 12 bases not matched to a gene; V was cut back by 3 bases and J by 5 bases. The germline gives CDR1 SGHKS, CDR2 YYEKEE (reference sequence). CDR3 nucleotides: TGTGCCAGCAGCTGGCAACCGGGACAGATTGTAGATACGCAGTATTTT. It codes for CASSWQPGQIVDTQYF.

DNA of the CDR3: TGTGCCAGCAAAGGGGGCGGCTACACCTTC. Residues: CASKGGGYTF. V usage is TRBV2 and J usage is TRBJ1-2, with 7 bases identical to TRBD1. Germline-derived CDR1 and CDR2 are SNHLY and FYNNEI. J lost 8 bases, V lost 7 bases, and 1 base had no gene match. This CDR3 is built from 10 residues.

The chain carries TRBV12-2 and TRBJ2-5; TRBD2 is taken as the D call from the table, unchecked against the DNA. TRBV12-2 is labeled a pseudogene. The CDR3 covers 13 residues. This chain's CDR3 is CASPGGCSETQYF. In nucleotides, the CDR3 is TGTGCATCTCCCGGGGGTTGTAGTGAGACCCAGTACTTC.

The chain links TRBV4-1 to TRBJ1-3; 9 bases fit TRBD1. The length of the CDR3 is 18 residues. The junction had 8 bases not matched to a gene; V was cut back by 0 bases and J by 2 bases. Germline lookup yields CDR1 MGHRA and CDR2 YSYEKL. CDR3 nucleotide sequence: TGCGCCAGCAGCCAAGACTACACCGGGACAGGGACTGGAAACACCATATATTTT. This codes for CASSQDYTGTGTGNTIYF.

This rearrangement joins TRBV15 to TRBJ2-2; the match to TRBD1 covers 7 bases. The CDR3 extends over 13 amino acids. V was clipped by 3 bases and J by 6 bases; unmatched bases: 1. Germline-derived CDR1 and CDR2 are LNHNV and YYDKDF (reference sequence). Written as DNA, the CDR3 is TGTGCCACCAGCAGGGGACAGTCCGGGGAGCTGTTTTTT. Translating it yields CATSRGQSGELFF.

This rearrangement joins TRBV10-3 to TRBJ1-5, with unresolved D. V was clipped by 2 bases and J by 4 bases, with 15 bases between them. Germline V lookup: CDR1 ENHRY, CDR2 SYGVKD. The CDR3 has 16 residues. As DNA, the CDR3 is TGTGCCATCAGTGAGGGGCTTGTATGGTCTAATCAGCCCCAGCATTTT. It codes for CAISEGLVWSNQPQHF.

The chain uses TRBV30 and TRBJ1-4, with 7 bases aligning to TRBD1. Trimming took 3 bases from V and 2 from J; bases not matched to a gene: 3. The CDR3 totals 14 residues. The germline gives CDR1 GTSNPN, CDR2 SVGIG (reference sequence). The CDR3 loop reads CAWRRGQTNEKLFF. The CDR3 bases are TGTGCCTGGAGAAGGGGACAGACTAATGAAAAACTGTTTTTT.

The rearrangement links TRBV7-8 to TRBJ2-1; weak D call: TRBD2 (5 bases). The CDR3 loop spans 15 amino acids. CDR1 SGHVS and CDR2 FQNEAQ come from the germline V gene. Trimming pared 5 bases from V and 0 bases from J, leaving 11 bases between. The CDR3 nucleotides read TGTGCCAGCAGCCCCTCCGGACTCTCCTACAATGAGCAGTTCTTC. Protein: CASSPSGLSYNEQFF.

CDR3 nucleotide sequence: TGCGCCAGCAGCCAAGATTCGATGACTAGCGGGGGAGGGGGCACAGATACGCAGTATTTT. Its protein product is CASSQDSMTSGGGGTDTQYF. V is TRBV4-1 and J is TRBJ2-3, with 12 bases matching TRBD2. This CDR3 spans 20 amino acids. CDR1 and CDR2 (germline): MGHRA, YSYEKL. Trimming removed 0 bases from V and 1 base from J; junction bases left unmatched: 11.

The V call is TRBV30, the J call TRBJ1-5; the D gene is possibly TRBD1 (6 bases). Germline CDR1 reads GTSNPN; CDR2 reads SVGIG (reference sequence). Trimming cost V 2 bases and J 2 bases, with 13 bases left between them. The CDR3 runs 15 residues. CDR3 coding DNA: TGTGCCTGGAGTAAACAGGGAGGGGGCAATCAGCCCCAGCATTTT. Amino acid sequence: CAWSKQGGGNQPQHF.

The chain has TRBV27 and TRBJ1-6, with D hard to call. This CDR3 has 14 amino acids. CDR1 and CDR2 (germline): MNHEY, SMNVEV (reference sequence). V was pared by 3 bases and J by 7 bases, with 10 bases between. CDR3 protein: CASSLPTVNSPLHF. CDR3 nucleotide sequence: TGTGCCAGCAGTTTGCCAACAGTAAATTCACCCCTCCACTTT.